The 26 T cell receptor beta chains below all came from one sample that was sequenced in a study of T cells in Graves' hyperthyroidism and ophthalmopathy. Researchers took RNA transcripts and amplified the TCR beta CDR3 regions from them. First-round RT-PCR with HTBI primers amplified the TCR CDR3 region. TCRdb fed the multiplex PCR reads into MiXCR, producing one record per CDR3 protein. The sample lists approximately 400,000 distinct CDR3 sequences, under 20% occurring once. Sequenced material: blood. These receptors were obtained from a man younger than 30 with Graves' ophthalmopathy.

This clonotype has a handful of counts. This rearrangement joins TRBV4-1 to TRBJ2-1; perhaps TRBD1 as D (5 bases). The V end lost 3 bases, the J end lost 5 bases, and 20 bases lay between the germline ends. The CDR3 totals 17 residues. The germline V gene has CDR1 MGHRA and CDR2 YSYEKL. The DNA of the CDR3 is TGCGCCAGCAGCCACAACCCCTCGGACACTCTTAACAATGAGCAGTTCTTC. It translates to CASSHNPSDTLNNEQFF.

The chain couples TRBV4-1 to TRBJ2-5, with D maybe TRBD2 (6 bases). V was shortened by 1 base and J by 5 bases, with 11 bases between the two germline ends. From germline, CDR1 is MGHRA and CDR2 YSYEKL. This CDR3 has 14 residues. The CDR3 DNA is TGCGCCAGCAGCCAAGTCGGAGGGTCCGAGACCCAGTACTTC. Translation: CASSQVGGSETQYF.

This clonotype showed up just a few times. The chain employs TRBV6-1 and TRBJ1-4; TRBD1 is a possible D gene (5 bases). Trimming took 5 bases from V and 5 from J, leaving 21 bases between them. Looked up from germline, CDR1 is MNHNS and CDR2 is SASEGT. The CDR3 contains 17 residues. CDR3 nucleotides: TGTGCCAGCAGTCTCGACAGTCAGCTTAAAGAGAATGAAAAACTGTTTTTT. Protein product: CASSLDSQLKENEKLFF.

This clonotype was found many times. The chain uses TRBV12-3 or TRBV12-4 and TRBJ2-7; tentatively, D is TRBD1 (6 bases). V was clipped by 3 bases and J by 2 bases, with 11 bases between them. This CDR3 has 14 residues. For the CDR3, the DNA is TGTGCCAGCAGTTTGGCAGGGACAACCTACGAGCAGTACTTC. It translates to CASSLAGTTYEQYF.

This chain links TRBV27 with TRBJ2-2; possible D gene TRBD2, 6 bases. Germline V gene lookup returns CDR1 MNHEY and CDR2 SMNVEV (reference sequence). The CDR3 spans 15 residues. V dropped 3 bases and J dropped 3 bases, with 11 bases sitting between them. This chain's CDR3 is CASSFVGGDTGELFF. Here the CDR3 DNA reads TGTGCCAGCAGTTTTGTGGGGGGTGACACCGGGGAGCTGTTTTTT.

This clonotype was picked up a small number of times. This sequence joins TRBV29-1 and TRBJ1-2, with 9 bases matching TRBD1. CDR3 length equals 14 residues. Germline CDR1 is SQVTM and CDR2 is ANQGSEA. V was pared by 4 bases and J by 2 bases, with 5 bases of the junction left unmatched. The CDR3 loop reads CSVVSGQGNYGYTF. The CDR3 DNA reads TGCAGCGTTGTATCGGGACAGGGCAACTATGGCTACACCTTC.

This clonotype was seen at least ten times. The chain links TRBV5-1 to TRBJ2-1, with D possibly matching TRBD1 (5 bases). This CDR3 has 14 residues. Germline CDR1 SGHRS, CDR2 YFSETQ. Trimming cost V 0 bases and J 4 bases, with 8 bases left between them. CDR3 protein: CASSLEGIYNEQFF. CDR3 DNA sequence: TGCGCCAGCAGCTTGGAGGGGATATACAATGAGCAGTTCTTC.

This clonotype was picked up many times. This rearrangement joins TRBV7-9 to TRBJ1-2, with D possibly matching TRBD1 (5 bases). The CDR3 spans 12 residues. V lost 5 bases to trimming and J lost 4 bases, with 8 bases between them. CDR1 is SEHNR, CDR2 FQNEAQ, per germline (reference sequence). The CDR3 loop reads CASSVTAYGYTF. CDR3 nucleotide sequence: TGTGCCAGCAGCGTGACAGCCTATGGCTACACCTTC. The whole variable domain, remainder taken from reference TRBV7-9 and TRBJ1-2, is DTGVSQNPRHKITKRGQNVTFRCDPISEHNRLYWYRQTLGQGPEFLTYFQNEAQLEKSRLLSDRFSAERPKGSFSTLEIQRTEQGDSAMYLCASSVTAYGYTFGSGTRLTVV.

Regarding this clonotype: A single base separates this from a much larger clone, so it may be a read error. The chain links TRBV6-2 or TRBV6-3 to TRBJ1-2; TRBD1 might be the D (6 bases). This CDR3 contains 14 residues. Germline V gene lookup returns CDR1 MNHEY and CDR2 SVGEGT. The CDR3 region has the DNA TGTGCCGGCAGAGAGACAGGCCCTAACTATGGCTACACCTTC. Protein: CAGRETGPNYGYTF.

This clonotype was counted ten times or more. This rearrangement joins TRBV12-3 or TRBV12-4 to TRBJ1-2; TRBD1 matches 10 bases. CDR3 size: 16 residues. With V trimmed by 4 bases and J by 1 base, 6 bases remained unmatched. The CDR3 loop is CASSSFRTGGNYGYTF. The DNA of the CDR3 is TGTGCCAGCAGTTCCTTCCGGACAGGGGGTAACTATGGCTACACCTTC.

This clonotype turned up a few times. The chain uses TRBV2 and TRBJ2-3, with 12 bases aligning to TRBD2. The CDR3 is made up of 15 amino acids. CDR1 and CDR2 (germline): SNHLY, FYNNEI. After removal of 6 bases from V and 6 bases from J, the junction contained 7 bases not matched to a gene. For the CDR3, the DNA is TGTGCCAGCAGCCCGACTAGCGGGGGCCCGGATACGCAGTATTTT. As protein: CASSPTSGGPDTQYF.

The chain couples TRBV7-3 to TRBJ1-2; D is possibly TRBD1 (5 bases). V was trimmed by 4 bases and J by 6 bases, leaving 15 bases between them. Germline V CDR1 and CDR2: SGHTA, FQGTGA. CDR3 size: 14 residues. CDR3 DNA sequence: TGTGCCAGCAGCTCGGGGCCCCATTCGAATGGCTACACCTTC. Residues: CASSSGPHSNGYTF.

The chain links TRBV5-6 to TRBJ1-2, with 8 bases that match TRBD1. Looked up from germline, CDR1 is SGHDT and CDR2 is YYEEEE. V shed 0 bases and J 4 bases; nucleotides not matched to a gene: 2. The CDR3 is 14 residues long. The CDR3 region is CASSLAGGFYGYTF. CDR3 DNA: TGTGCCAGCAGCTTGGCAGGGGGCTTCTATGGCTACACCTTC.

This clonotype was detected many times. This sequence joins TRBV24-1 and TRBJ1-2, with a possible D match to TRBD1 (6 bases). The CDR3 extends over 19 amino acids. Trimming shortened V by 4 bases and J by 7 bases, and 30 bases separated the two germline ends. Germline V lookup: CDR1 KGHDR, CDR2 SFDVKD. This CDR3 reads CATSESRRDGGPAGSGYTF. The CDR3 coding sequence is TGTGCCACCAGTGAGTCGCGCCGGGACGGGGGGCCTGCTGGGAGTGGCTACACCTTC.

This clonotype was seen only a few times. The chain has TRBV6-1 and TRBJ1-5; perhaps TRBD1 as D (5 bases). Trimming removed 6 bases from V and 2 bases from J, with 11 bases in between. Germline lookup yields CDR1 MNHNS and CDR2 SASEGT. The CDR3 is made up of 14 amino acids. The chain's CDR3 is CASRSRGGNQPQHF. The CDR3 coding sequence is TGTGCCAGCAGGTCAAGGGGAGGCAATCAGCCCCAGCATTTT.

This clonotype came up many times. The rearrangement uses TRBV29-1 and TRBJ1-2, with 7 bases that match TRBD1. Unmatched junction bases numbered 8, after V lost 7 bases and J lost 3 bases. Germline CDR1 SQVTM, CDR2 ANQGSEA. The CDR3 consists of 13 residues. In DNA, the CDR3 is TGCAGCGCCGAGGGGGCGTTGGACTATGGCTACACCTTC. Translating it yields CSAEGALDYGYTF.

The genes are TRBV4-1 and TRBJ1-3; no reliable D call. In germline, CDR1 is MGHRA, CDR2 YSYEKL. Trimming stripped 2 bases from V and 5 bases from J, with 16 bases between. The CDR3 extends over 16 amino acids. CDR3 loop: CASSQPFAALRNTIYF. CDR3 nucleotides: TGCGCCAGCAGCCAACCGTTCGCGGCTCTACGAAACACCATATATTTT.

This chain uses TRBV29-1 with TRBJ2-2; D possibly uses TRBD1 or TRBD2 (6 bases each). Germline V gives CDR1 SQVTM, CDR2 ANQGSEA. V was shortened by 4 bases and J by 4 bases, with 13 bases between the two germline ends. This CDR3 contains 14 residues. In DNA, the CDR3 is TGCAGCGTTGGTCGGGGGCAGGGCACCGGGGAGCTGTTTTTT. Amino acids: CSVGRGQGTGELFF.

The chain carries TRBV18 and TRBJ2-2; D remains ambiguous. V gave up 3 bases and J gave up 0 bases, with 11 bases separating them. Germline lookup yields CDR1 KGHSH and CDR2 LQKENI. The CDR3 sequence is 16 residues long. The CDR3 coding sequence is TGTGCCAGCTCACCTCTGGACGGTACGAACACCGGGGAGCTGTTTTTT. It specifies CASSPLDGTNTGELFF.

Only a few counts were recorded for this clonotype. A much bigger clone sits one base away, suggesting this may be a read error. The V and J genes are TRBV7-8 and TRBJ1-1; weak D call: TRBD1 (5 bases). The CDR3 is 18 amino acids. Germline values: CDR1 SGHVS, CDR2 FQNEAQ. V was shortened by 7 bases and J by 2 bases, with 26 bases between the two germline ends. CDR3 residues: CASNYTGTPKGINTEAFF. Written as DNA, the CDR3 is TGTGCCAGCAACTACACCGGGACGCCGAAAGGGATAAACACTGAAGCTTTCTTT. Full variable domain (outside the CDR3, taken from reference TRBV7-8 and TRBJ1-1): GAGVSQSPRYKVAKRGQDVALRCDPISGHVSLFWYQQALGQGPEFLTYFQNEAQLDKSGLPSDRFFAERPEGSVSTLKIQRTQQEDSAVYLCASNYTGTPKGINTEAFFGQGTRLTVV.

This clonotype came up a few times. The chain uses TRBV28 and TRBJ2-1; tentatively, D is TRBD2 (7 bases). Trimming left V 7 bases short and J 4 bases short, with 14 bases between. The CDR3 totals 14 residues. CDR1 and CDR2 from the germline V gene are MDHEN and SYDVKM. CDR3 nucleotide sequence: TGTGCCAGCACCCCCCGGGGGGCATACAATGAGCAGTTCTTC. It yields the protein CASTPRGAYNEQFF. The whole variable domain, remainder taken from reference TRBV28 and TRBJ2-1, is DVKVTQSSRYLVKRTGEKVFLECVQDMDHENMFWYRQDPGLGLRLIYFSYDVKMKEKGDIPEGYSVSREKKERFSLILESASTNQTSMYLCASTPRGAYNEQFFGPGTRLTVL.

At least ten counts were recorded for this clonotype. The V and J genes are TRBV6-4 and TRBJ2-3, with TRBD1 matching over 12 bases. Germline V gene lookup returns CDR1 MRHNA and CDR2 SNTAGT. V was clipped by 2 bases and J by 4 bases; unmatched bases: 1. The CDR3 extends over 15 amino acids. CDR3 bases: TGTGCCAGCAGTGACGGGACAGGGGGCGCAGATACGCAGTATTTT. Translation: CASSDGTGGADTQYF.

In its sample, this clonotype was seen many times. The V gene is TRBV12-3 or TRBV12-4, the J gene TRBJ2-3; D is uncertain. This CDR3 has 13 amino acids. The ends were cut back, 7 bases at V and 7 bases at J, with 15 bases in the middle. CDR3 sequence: CASTSGAVNTQYF. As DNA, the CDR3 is TGTGCCAGCACGTCTGGAGCAGTCAATACGCAGTATTTT.

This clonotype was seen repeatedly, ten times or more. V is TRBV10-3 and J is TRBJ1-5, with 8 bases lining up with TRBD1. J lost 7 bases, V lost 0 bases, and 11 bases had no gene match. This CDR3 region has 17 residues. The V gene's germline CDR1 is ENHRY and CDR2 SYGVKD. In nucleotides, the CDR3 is TGTGCCATCAGTGAGTCGTTGGGGCAGGGGGCGGGCCAGCCCCAGCATTTT. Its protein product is CAISESLGQGAGQPQHF.

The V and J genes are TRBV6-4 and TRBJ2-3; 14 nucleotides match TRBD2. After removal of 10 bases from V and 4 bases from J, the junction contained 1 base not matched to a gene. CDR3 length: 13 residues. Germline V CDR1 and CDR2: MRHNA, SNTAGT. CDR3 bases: TGTGCCAAGACTAGCGGGGGGGCAGATACGCAGTATTTT. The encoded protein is CAKTSGGADTQYF.

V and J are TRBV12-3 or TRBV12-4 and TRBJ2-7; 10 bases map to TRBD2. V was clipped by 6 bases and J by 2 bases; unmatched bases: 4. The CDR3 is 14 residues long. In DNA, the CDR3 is TGTGCCAGCAGAGCTAGCGGGGGTACCTACGAGCAGTACTTC. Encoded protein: CASRASGGTYEQYF.